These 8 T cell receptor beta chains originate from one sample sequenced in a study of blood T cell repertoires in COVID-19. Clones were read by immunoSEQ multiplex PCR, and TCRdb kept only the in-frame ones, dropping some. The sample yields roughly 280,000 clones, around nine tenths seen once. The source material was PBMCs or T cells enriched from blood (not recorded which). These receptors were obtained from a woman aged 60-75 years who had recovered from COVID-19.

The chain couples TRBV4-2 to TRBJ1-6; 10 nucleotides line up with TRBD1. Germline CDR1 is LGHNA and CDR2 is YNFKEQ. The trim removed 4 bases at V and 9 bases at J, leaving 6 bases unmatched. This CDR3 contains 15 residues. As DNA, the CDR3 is TGTGCCAGCAGCCTAGAGGACAGGGGGGTTTCACCCCTCCACTTT. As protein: CASSLEDRGVSPLHF.

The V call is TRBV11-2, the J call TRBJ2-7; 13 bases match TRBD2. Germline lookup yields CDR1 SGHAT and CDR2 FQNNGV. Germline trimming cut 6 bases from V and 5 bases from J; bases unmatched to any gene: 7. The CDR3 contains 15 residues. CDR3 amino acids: CASRPPGLAGHEQYF. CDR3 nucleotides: TGTGCCAGCAGACCGCCGGGACTAGCGGGACACGAGCAGTACTTC.

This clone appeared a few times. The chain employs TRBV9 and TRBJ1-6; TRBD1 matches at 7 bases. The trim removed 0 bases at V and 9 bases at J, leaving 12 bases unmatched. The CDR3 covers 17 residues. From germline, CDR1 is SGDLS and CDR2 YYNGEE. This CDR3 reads CASSVGIFETGASPLHF. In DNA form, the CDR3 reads TGTGCCAGCAGCGTAGGGATCTTTGAAACAGGGGCTTCACCCCTCCACTTT.

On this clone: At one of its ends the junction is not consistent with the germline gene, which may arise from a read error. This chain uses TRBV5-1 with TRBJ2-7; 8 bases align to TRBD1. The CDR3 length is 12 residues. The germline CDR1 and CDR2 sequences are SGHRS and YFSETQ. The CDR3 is CASSLAPGQVFF. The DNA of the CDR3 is TGCGCCAGCAGCTTGGCCCCGGGACAGGTATTCTTC.

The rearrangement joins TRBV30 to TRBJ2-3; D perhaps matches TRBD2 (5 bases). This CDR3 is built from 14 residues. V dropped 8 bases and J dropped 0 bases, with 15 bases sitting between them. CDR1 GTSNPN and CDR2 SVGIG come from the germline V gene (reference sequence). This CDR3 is CARGGPTSTDTQYF. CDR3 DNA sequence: TGTGCCCGCGGAGGTCCCACTAGCACAGATACGCAGTATTTT.

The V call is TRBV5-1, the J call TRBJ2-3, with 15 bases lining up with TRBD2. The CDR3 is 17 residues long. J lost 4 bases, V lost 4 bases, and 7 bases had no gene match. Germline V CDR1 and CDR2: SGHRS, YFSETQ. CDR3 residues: CASSLGLAGGMADTQYF. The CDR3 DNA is TGCGCCAGCAGCCTCGGACTAGCGGGAGGGATGGCAGATACGCAGTATTTT.

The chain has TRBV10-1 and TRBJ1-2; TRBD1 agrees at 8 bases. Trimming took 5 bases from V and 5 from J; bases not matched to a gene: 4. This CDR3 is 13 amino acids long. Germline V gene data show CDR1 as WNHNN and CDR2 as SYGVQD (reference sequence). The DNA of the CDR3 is TGCGCCAGCAGTCGGACAGGGACTTATGGCTACACCTTC. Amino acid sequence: CASSRTGTYGYTF.

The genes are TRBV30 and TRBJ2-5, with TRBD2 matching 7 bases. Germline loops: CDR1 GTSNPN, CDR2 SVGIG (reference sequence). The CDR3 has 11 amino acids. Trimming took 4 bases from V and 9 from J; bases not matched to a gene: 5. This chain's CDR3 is CAWTLAGAQYF. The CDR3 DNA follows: TGTGCCTGGACTTTGGCGGGGGCCCAGTACTTC.